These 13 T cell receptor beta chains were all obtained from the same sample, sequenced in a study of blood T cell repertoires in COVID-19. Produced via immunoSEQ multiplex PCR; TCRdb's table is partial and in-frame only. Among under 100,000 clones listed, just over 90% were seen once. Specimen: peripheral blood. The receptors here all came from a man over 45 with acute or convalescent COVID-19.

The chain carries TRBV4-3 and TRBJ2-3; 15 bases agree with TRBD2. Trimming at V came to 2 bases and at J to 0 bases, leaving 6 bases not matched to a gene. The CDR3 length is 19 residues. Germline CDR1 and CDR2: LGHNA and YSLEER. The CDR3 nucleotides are TGCGCCAGCAGCCAACTTACCGGGACTAGCGGGGGGAGCACAGATACGCAGTATTTT. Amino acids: CASSQLTGTSGGSTDTQYF.

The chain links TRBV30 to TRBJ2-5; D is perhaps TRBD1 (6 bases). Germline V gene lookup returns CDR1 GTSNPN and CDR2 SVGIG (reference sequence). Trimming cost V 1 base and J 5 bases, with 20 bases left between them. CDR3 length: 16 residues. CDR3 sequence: CAWSAQGFPGHETQYF. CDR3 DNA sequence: TGTGCCTGGAGTGCCCAGGGTTTCCCGGGACATGAGACCCAGTACTTC.

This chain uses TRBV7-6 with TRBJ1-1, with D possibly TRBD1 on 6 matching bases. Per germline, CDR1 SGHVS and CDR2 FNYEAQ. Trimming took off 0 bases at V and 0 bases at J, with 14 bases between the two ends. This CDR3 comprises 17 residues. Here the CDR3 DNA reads TGTGCCAGCAGCTTAGCAGAGGGACACGCGATGAACACTGAAGCTTTCTTT. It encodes CASSLAEGHAMNTEAFF.

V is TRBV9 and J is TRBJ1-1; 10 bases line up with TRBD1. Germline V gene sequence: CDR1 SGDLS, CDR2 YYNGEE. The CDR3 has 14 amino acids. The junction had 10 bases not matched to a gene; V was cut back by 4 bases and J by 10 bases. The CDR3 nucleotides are TGTGCCAGCAGCCAGACAGGGGGCGCGGAAGGAGCTTTCTTT. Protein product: CASSQTGGAEGAFF.

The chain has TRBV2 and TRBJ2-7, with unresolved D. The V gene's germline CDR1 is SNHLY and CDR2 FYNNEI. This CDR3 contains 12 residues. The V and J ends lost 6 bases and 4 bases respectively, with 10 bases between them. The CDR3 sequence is CASSSQQYEQYF. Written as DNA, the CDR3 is TGTGCCAGCAGCTCCCAACAGTACGAGCAGTACTTC.

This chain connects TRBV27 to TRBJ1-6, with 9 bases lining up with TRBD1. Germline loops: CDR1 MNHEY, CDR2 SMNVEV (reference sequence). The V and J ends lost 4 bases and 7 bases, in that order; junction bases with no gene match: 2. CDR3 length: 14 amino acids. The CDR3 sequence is CASSYDRGNSPLHF. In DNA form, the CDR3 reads TGTGCCAGCAGTTACGACAGGGGGAATTCACCCCTCCACTTT.

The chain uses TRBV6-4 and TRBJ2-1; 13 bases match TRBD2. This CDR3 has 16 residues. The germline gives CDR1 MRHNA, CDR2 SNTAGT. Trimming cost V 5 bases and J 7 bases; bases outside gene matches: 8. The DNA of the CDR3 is TGTGCCAGCAGTTCCCGTGGACTAGCGGGAGCAAATGAGCAGTTCTTC. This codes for CASSSRGLAGANEQFF.

In nucleotides, the CDR3 is TGTGCCAGCAGCTTACGGACAGGTACGAGCTCCTACAATGAGCAGTTCTTC. Translation: CASSLRTGTSSYNEQFF. The gene calls are TRBV7-8 and TRBJ2-1; 7 bases fit TRBD1. V shed 2 bases, J shed 0 bases, and the junction held 7 bases outside the gene matches. CDR3 size: 17 residues. The germline gives CDR1 SGHVS, CDR2 FQNEAQ.

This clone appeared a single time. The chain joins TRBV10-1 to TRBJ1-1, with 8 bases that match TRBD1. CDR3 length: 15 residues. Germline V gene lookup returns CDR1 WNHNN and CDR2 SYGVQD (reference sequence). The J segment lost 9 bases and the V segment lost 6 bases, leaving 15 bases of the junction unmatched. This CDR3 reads CASSPDRGETLQAFF. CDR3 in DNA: TGCGCCAGCAGCCCTGACAGGGGTGAGACATTACAAGCTTTCTTT.

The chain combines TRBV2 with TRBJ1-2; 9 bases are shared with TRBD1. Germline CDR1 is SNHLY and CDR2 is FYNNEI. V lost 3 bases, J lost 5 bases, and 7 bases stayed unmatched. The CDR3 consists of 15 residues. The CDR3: CASSEDRGDWYGYTF. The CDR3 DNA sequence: TGTGCCAGCAGTGAGGACAGGGGCGATTGGTATGGCTACACCTTC. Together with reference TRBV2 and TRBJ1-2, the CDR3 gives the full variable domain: EPEVTQTPSHQVTQMGQEVILRCVPISNHLYFYWYRQILGQKVEFLVSFYNNEISEKSEIFDDQFSVERPDGSNFTLKIRSTKLEDSAMYFCASSEDRGDWYGYTFGSGTRLTVV.

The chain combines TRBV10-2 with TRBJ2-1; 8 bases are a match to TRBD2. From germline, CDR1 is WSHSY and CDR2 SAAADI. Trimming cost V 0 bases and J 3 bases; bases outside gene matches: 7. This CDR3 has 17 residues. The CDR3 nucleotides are TGCGCCAGCAGTGAGTCTGGGGCGGGAGGTTTCTACAATGAGCAGTTCTTC. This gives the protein CASSESGAGGFYNEQFF.

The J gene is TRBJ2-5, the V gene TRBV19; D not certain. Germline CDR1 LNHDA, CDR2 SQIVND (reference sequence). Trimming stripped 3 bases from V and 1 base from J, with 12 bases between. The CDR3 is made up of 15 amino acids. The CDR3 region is CASSIGRRSQETQYF. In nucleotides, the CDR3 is TGTGCCAGTAGTATCGGTAGAAGATCCCAAGAGACCCAGTACTTC.

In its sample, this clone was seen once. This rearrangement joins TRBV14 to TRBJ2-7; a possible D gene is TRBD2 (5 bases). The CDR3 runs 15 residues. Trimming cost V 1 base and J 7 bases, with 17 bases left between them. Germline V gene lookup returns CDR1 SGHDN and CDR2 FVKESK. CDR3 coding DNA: TGTGCCAGCAGCCAAGTGCGCAGGCCTCGCGGGGAGCAGTACTTC. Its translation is CASSQVRRPRGEQYF.